The sequence of this T cell receptor (beta chain) was determined in a study of blood T cells in healthy people across ages. Overall study results and limits: PBMCs were not sorted, which prevented a conclusive comparison of naive versus antigen-experienced cells. Per-million-T-cell TCR beta diversity fell roughly linearly with age.

Through a sample-barcoded 5' primer and a J-beta primer mix, a second PCR was run for about 7 to 12 cycles. TCRdb passed the 5' RACE reads through MiXCR, listing each CDR3 protein once. The sample yields over 1,200,000 distinct CDR3 sequences, approximately 59% seen once. Worth noting for this clonotype: Its antigen remains unidentified. One end of the junction does not line up with germline, which may come from a read error.

The CDR3 contains 15 residues. Germline V gene sequence: CDR1 MGHRA, CDR2 YSYEKL. Sequences were obtained from blood. The source is a man aged 18 to 30 in good health. The chain joins TRBV4-1 to TRBJ2-5; D perhaps matches TRBD2 (5 bases). The DNA for the CDR3 is TGCGTCAGCAGCCAAGTAGGAGCAGCGGAGGAGACCCAGTACTTC. This codes for CVSSQVGAAEETQYF.